This T cell receptor (beta chain) was recorded in a study of sequential checkpoint blockade in melanoma. The CDR3 is 16 amino acids. V was clipped by 10 bases and J by 2 bases; unmatched bases: 16. CDR1 and CDR2 (germline): LNHDA, SQIVND (reference sequence). Treatment defined: randomized to nivolumab then ipilimumab (arm A) or the reverse (arm B). None of the patients previously received DNA-damaging chemotherapy. The table lists this clone with a few counts. Sequencing used immunoSEQ multiplex PCR; TCRdb keeps in-frame clones, though not all of them. The table has roughly 20,000 clones, around 83% seen once; the top ten hold about 38%.

Sequences were derived from CD8+ T cells sorted from blood (inferred from file names), sampled from a patient given nivolumab and ipilimumab in sequence. The J gene is TRBJ1-2, the V gene TRBV19; 7 bases agree with TRBD1. The sequence came from a human donor with melanoma. The CDR3 sequence is CATWGVAGTDNYGYTF. CDR3 nucleotides: TGTGCCACCTGGGGGGTAGCCGGGACAGACAACTATGGCTACACCTTC.